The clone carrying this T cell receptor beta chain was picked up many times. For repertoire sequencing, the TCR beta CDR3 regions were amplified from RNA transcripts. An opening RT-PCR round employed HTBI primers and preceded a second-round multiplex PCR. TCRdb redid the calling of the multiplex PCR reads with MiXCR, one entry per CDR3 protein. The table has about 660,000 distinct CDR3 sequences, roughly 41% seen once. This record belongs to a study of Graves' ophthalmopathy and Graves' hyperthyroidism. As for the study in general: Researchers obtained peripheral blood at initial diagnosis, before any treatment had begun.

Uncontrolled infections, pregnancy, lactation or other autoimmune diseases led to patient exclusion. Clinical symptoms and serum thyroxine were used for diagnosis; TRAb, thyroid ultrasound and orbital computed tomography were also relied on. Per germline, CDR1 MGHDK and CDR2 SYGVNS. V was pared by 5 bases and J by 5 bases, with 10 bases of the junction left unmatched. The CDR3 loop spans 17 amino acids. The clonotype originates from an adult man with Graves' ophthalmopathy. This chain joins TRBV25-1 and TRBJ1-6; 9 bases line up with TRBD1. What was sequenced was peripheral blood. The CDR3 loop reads CASSRTGGINNNSPLHF. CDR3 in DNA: TGTGCCAGCAGTAGAACAGGGGGCATAAATAATAATTCACCCCTCCACTTT.